Shown below are 15 T cell receptor beta chains from a single sample sequenced in a study of blood T cell repertoires in COVID-19. Libraries were prepared by immunoSEQ multiplex PCR; TCRdb keeps only in-frame clonotypes and omits some of them. The sample includes 150,000 to 250,000 clones, 65% to 85% of them seen just once. Specimen: PBMCs or T cells enriched from blood (not recorded which). Receptors originate from a man aged 40-49 years who had recovered from COVID-19.

The CDR3 region is CASSLGRTGTGGYGYTF. CDR3 bases: TGTGCCAGCAGCTTAGGGAGGACCGGGACAGGGGGTTATGGCTACACCTTC. This chain connects TRBV7-8 to TRBJ1-2, with TRBD1 matching 11 bases. Per the germline V gene, CDR1 is SGHVS and CDR2 is FQNEAQ. This CDR3 has 17 amino acids. J gave up 5 bases and V 1 base, and 9 bases lay outside the gene matches.

The chain joins TRBV4-2 to TRBJ1-5, with D possibly TRBD1 on 5 matching bases. V was trimmed by 0 bases and J by 4 bases, leaving 13 bases between them. Germline V gene sequence: CDR1 LGHNA, CDR2 YNFKEQ. This CDR3 spans 16 amino acids. Here the CDR3 reads CASSQDVGAGNQPQHF. CDR3 nucleotide sequence: TGTGCCAGCAGCCAAGATGTTGGGGCCGGGAATCAGCCCCAGCATTTT.

This chain connects TRBV27 to TRBJ1-5; 7 bases line up with TRBD1. There are 13 residues in the CDR3. J was trimmed by 9 bases and V by 6 bases; bases with no gene match: 8. CDR1 and CDR2 from the germline V gene are MNHEY and SMNVEV (reference sequence). The CDR3 region is CASRGTVGGPQHF. The CDR3 nucleotides are TGTGCCAGCAGGGGGACAGTGGGCGGGCCCCAGCATTTT.

The chain's CDR3 is CASSEGVGRGNQPQHF. The CDR3 DNA follows: TGTGCCAGCAGTGAAGGGGTCGGCAGGGGGAATCAGCCCCAGCATTTT. This sequence joins TRBV2 and TRBJ1-5; TRBD1 matches 7 bases. V gave up 1 base and J gave up 4 bases; unmatched junction bases: 7. The germline gives CDR1 SNHLY, CDR2 FYNNEI. The CDR3 has 16 residues.

J is TRBJ2-1 and V is TRBV12-3 or TRBV12-4; TRBD2 might be the D (5 bases). V lost 7 bases and J lost 6, with 13 bases in between. This CDR3 region has 13 residues. The CDR3 spells CASTHEGRNEQFF. CDR3 coding DNA: TGTGCCAGCACCCACGAGGGTCGCAATGAGCAGTTCTTC.

The V and J genes are TRBV7-6 and TRBJ1-2, with D uncertain. The V end lost 5 bases, the J end lost 6 bases, and 16 bases lay between the germline ends. This CDR3 has 14 residues. The V gene's germline CDR1 is SGHVS and CDR2 FNYEAQ. CDR3 residues: CASSREQAANGYTF. Here the CDR3 DNA reads TGTGCCAGCAGCAGGGAGCAAGCGGCAAATGGCTACACCTTC. Complete variable domain (other parts from reference TRBV7-6 and TRBJ1-2): GAGVSQSPRYKVTKRGQDVALRCDPISGHVSLYWYRQALGQGPEFLTYFNYEAQQDKSGLPNDRFSAERPEGSISTLTIQRTEQRDSAMYRCASSREQAANGYTFGSGTRLTVV.

The chain uses TRBV10-3 and TRBJ1-1; 8 bases are shared with TRBD1. CDR1 and CDR2 (germline): ENHRY, SYGVKD. V lost 5 bases and J lost 2; bases outside the gene matches: 4. The CDR3 is 14 residues long. The CDR3 DNA follows: TGTGCCATCAGTAACGGACAGGGTAACACTGAAGCTTTCTTT. It yields the protein CAISNGQGNTEAFF.

J is TRBJ2-1 and V is TRBV5-4, with 13 positions matching TRBD2. After removal of 4 bases from V and 7 bases from J, the junction contained 5 bases not matched to a gene. The CDR3 is made up of 15 amino acids. The V gene's germline CDR1 is SGHNT and CDR2 YYREEE (reference sequence). The CDR3 reads CASSDGLAGANEQFF. The DNA for the CDR3 is TGTGCCAGCAGCGACGGACTAGCGGGGGCAAATGAGCAGTTCTTC. The full variable domain, in which reference TRBV5-4 and TRBJ2-1 provide the parts outside the CDR3, is ETGVTQSPTHLIKTRGQQVTLRCSSQSGHNTVSWYQQALGQGPQFIFQYYREEENGRGNFPPRFSGLQFPNYSSELNVNALELDDSALYLCASSDGLAGANEQFFGPGTRLTVL.

The J gene is TRBJ2-1, the V gene TRBV5-4; 9 nucleotides agree with TRBD1. The germline CDR1 and CDR2 sequences are SGHNT and YYREEE (reference sequence). CDR3 size: 15 residues. J gave up 8 bases and V 4 bases, and 10 bases lay outside the gene matches. CDR3 DNA: TGTGCCAGCAGCCCCCAGACAGGGGGAACGGATGAGCAGTTCTTC. Translating gives CASSPQTGGTDEQFF.

This clone came up once. The rearrangement links TRBV9 to TRBJ1-6; D is possibly TRBD1 (6 bases). The germline CDR1 and CDR2 sequences are SGDLS and YYNGEE. CDR3 length equals 18 residues. The V gene lost 4 bases and the J gene lost 3 bases, with 20 bases spanning the gap. CDR3 coding DNA: TGTGCCAGCAGCTCCAGCGGCGGCGGACAGCACTATAATTCACCCCTCCACTTT. The encoded protein is CASSSSGGGQHYNSPLHF.

The chain combines TRBV3-1 (or the pseudogene TRBV3-2) with TRBJ1-2; TRBD1 aligns across 8 bases. Germline loops: CDR1 LGHDT, CDR2 YNNKEL (reference sequence). The trim removed 3 bases at V and 4 bases at J, leaving 7 bases unmatched. This CDR3 is built from 15 residues. The DNA of the CDR3 is TGTGCCAGCAGCCACGGACAGGGAGGCATCTATGGCTACACCTTC. Amino acid sequence: CASSHGQGGIYGYTF.

This sequence joins TRBV12-3 or TRBV12-4 and TRBJ1-5; D ambiguous. V lost 2 bases and J lost 4, with 3 bases in between. The CDR3 is 12 residues long. The CDR3: CASSLLNQPQHF. The CDR3 bases are TGTGCCAGCAGTTTACTAAATCAGCCCCAGCATTTT.

This chain joins TRBV5-5 and TRBJ1-6; the match to TRBD1 covers 8 bases. The V gene's germline CDR1 is SGHKS and CDR2 YYEKEE (reference sequence). After removal of 1 base from V and 7 bases from J, the junction contained 4 bases not matched to a gene. The CDR3 is 15 amino acids. The CDR3 bases are TGTGCCAGCAGCTTGCAGGGGGCGTGGAATTCACCCCTCCACTTT. Translation gives CASSLQGAWNSPLHF.

The chain employs TRBV2 and TRBJ2-5, with 9 bases fitting TRBD2. From germline, CDR1 is SNHLY and CDR2 FYNNEI. J was trimmed by 1 base and V by 4 bases; bases with no gene match: 4. The CDR3 loop spans 15 amino acids. CDR3: CASSANSGGQETQYF. The CDR3 DNA reads as TGTGCCAGCAGTGCGAATAGCGGGGGCCAAGAGACCCAGTACTTC.

The gene calls are TRBV5-1 and TRBJ1-2; possibly TRBD1 for D (6 bases). The ends were cut back, 0 bases at V and 2 bases at J, with 14 bases in the middle. Germline V gene lookup returns CDR1 SGHRS and CDR2 YFSETQ. The CDR3 runs 16 residues. The CDR3, as DNA: TGCGCCAGCAGCTTGGCCAGGGCAGGGGAGAACTATGGCTACACCTTC. Protein: CASSLARAGENYGYTF.